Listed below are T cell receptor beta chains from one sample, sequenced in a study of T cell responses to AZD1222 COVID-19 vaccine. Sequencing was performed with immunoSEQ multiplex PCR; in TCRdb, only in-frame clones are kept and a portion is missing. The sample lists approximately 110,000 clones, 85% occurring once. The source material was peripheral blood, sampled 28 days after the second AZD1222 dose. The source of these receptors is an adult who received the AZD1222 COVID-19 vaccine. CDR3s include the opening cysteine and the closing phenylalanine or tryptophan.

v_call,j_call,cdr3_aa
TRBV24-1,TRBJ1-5,CATMGTGANQPQHF
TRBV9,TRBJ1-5,CASSPEGHDNQPQHF
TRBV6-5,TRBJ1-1,CASSLSLGVGTEAFF
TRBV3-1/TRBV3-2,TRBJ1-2,CASSQDGSSGATF
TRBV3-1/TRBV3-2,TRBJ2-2,CASSPGQVAGELFF
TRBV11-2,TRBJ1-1,CASSLAGNTEAFF
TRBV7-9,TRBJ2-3,CASSLARAGGTDTQYF
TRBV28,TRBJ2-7,CATRGSGAYEQYF
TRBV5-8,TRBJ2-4,CASILDSGAKNIQYF
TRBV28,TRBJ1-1,CASSQGGNTEAFF
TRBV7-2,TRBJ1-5,CASSARQGNQPQHF
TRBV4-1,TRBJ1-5,CASSNQQGKGGHQPQHF
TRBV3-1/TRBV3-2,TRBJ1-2,CASSQEGDLSFYGYTF
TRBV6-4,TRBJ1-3,CASSEQGVGGNTIYF
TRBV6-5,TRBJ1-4,CASSPQNRGGEKLFF
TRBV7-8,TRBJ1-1,CATNPIQGRTEAFF
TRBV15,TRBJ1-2,CATSREQLGSRYGYTF
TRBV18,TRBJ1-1,CASSQETGPFTEAFF
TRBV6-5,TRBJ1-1,CASSLTGWNTEAFF
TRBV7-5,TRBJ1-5,CARSRDGNQPQHF
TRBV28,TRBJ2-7,CASSSTSGPQPYEQYF
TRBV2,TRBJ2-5,CASSDGGGEETQYF
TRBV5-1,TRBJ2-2,CASSPGTGFPTGELFF
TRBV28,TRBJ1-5,CASSLAYSNQPQHF
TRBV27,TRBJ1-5,CASSHQGNQPQHF
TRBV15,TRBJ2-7,CATSREFSGREGEQYF
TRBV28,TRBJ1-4,CASSIPGEVVNEKLFF
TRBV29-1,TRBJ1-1,CSVWAWNTEAFF
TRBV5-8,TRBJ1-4,CASSLRGFGTNEKLFF
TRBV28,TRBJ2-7,CASSLWTSGDTYEQYF
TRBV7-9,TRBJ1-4,CAVGPTNEKLFF
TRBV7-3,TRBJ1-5,CASSLTGDLSNQPQHF
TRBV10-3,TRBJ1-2,CAISGQGAHGYTF
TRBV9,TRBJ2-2,CASSAPRTRRTGELFF
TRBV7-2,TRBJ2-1,CASSLVGGGANNEQFF
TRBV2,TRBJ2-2,CASRTGPNTGELFF
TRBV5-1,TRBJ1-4,CASSSQGTNEKLFF
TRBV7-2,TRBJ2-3,CASSNSGGAGDTQYF
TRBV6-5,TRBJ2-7,CAANRGQGSDEQYF
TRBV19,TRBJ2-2,CASSIAGQGFTGELFF
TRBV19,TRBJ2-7,CASSWDLTYEQYF
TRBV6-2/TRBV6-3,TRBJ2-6,CASSYYRAGANVLTF
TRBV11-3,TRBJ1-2,CASVGYGYTF
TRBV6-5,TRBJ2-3,CASFGASQPDTQYF
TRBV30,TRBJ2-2,CAWSGQGEETGELFF
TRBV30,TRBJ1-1,CAWTGVLGTEAFF
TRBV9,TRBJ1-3,CASSGGYGQISSGNTIYF
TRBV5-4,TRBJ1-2,CASSLGRDRGGYGYTF
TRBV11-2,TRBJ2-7,CASSSRSIPGTVAYEQYF
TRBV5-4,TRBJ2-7,CASSRPGSGYEQYF